Following are 21 T cell receptor beta chains from one sample sequenced in a study of cytomegalovirus exposure and HLA in healthy donors. PCR used 60 Vbeta primers and 13 Jbeta primers. The data were produced by immunoSEQ multiplex PCR, yet TCRdb's version contains in-frame clones alone and is incomplete. In the table there are 150,000 to 200,000 clones, around a tenth of which are singletons. Sample: PBMCs. These receptors came from a woman in her thirties in good health and CMV-seropositive.

This chain connects TRBV5-1 to TRBJ2-3; possible D gene TRBD1, 7 bases. V was shortened by 0 bases and J by 3 bases, with 11 bases between the two germline ends. CDR1 and CDR2 from the germline V gene are SGHRS and YFSETQ. The CDR3 extends over 15 amino acids. CDR3 in amino acids: CASSLAGGGTDTQYF. CDR3 coding DNA: TGCGCCAGCAGCTTGGCAGGGGGAGGTACAGATACGCAGTATTTT.

The V gene is TRBV6-1, the J gene TRBJ2-1; unclear D gene. V lost 6 bases to trimming and J lost 3 bases, with 12 bases between them. Germline values: CDR1 MNHNS, CDR2 SASEGT. The length of the CDR3 is 14 residues. CDR3 coding DNA: TGTGCCAGCAGCACCGACACAAACTACAATGAGCAGTTCTTC. It yields the protein CASSTDTNYNEQFF.

This clone turned up a few times. The chain employs TRBV15 and TRBJ2-1; D gene ambiguous. Trimming took 0 bases from V and 3 from J, leaving 9 bases between them. The CDR3 length is 15 residues. Germline lookup yields CDR1 LNHNV and CDR2 YYDKDF (reference sequence). The CDR3 spells CATSRDSEYYNEQFF. The CDR3, as DNA: TGTGCCACCAGCAGAGATTCGGAGTACTACAATGAGCAGTTCTTC.

This chain connects TRBV7-2 to TRBJ2-5; 8 bases agree with TRBD2. CDR3 size: 14 residues. Germline CDR1 reads SGHTA; CDR2 reads FQGNSA. J was trimmed by 5 bases and V by 2 bases; bases with no gene match: 4. As DNA, the CDR3 is TGTGCCAGCAGCTTAAGACGGGGGGGGGAGACCCAGTACTTC. It yields the protein CASSLRRGGETQYF.

This clone was observed a few times. Here the CDR3 reads CASRVGEGSDTQYF. The CDR3, as DNA: TGCGCCAGCAGAGTAGGAGAGGGATCGGATACGCAGTATTTT. This chain joins TRBV10-1 and TRBJ2-3, with D perhaps TRBD2 (5 bases). There are 14 residues in the CDR3. Per the germline V gene, CDR1 is WNHNN and CDR2 is SYGVQD (reference sequence). V was clipped by 6 bases and J by 6 bases, with 16 bases between them.

The rearrangement joins TRBV6-1 to TRBJ1-1; D unresolved. Germline CDR1 MNHNS, CDR2 SASEGT. CDR3 size: 14 residues. V was clipped by 7 bases and J by 0 bases, with 12 bases between them. The CDR3 bases are TGTGCCAGCACTCCCGGTAACCTGAACACTGAAGCTTTCTTT. This sequence encodes CASTPGNLNTEAFF.

This clone was seen a handful of times. The chain joins TRBV5-4 to TRBJ2-3; 11 positions agree with TRBD2. Germline V gene lookup returns CDR1 SGHNT and CDR2 YYREEE (reference sequence). CDR3 length: 16 residues. V gave up 4 bases and J gave up 5 bases; unmatched junction bases: 9. The CDR3 bases are TGTGCCAGCAGCCCCACTAGCGGGAGCAAGGGAGATACGCAGTATTTT. This translates into CASSPTSGSKGDTQYF.

The chain links TRBV5-1 to TRBJ1-3, with D possibly TRBD1 on 6 matching bases. V lost 4 bases and J 0 bases, leaving 11 bases between the germline ends. This CDR3 region has 15 residues. The germline CDR1 and CDR2 sequences are SGHRS and YFSETQ. The CDR3 sequence is CASSDGQSSGNTIYF. CDR3 sequence (DNA): TGCGCCAGCAGCGACGGACAGAGCTCTGGAAACACCATATATTTT.

This chain uses TRBV18 with TRBJ1-2, with D perhaps TRBD1 (6 bases). Looked up from germline, CDR1 is KGHSH and CDR2 is LQKENI. CDR3 length: 16 amino acids. Trimming cost V 0 bases and J 4 bases, with 15 bases left between them. The CDR3 reads CASSPPGGATLYGYTF. The CDR3 region has the DNA TGTGCCAGCTCACCACCGGGGGGGGCCACCCTCTATGGCTACACCTTC. Filled out from reference TRBV18 and TRBJ1-2, the complete variable domain reads NAGVMQNPRHLVRRRGQEARLRCSPMKGHSHVYWYRQLPEEGLKFMVYLQKENIIDESGMPKERFSAEFPKEGPSILRIQQVVRGDSAAYFCASSPPGGATLYGYTFGSGTRLTVV.

This clone came up a few times. This chain uses TRBV4-1 with TRBJ2-1, with TRBD2 matching 8 bases. In germline, CDR1 is MGHRA, CDR2 YSYEKL. There are 16 residues in the CDR3. Unmatched junction bases numbered 9, after V lost 2 bases and J lost 6 bases. CDR3 in DNA: TGCGCCAGCAGCCAACCGTCAGCGGGAGTAAGCAATGAGCAGTTCTTC. Amino acid sequence: CASSQPSAGVSNEQFF.

Only a few counts were recorded for this clone. The CDR3 nucleotides are TGCAGCGTTGTAGAGGACAGGGGCTACGAGCAGTACTTC. Translation: CSVVEDRGYEQYF. The chain is built from TRBV29-1 and TRBJ2-7; 9 nucleotides agree with TRBD1. The V segment lost 4 bases and the J segment 3 bases; nucleotides outside the gene matches: 4. Germline CDR1 SQVTM, CDR2 ANQGSEA. The CDR3 has 13 amino acids.

This clone was seen a few times. The genes are TRBV10-1 and TRBJ2-7; 9 bases fit TRBD1. Germline values: CDR1 WNHNN, CDR2 SYGVQD (reference sequence). Trimming removed 4 bases from V and 0 bases from J; junction bases left unmatched: 7. The CDR3 loop spans 16 amino acids. DNA of the CDR3: TGCGCCAGCAGTGGACTGACAGGGGGTGTCTCCTACGAGCAGTACTTC. Protein product: CASSGLTGGVSYEQYF.

The chain uses TRBV5-1 and TRBJ2-1; possible D gene TRBD1, 5 bases. The CDR3 is 12 amino acids. Germline CDR1 reads SGHRS; CDR2 reads YFSETQ. Trimming shortened V by 2 bases and J by 9 bases, and 9 bases separated the two germline ends. CDR3 nucleotides: TGCGCCAGCAGCTTCTGGGGCGGTGAGCAGTTCTTC. Translating gives CASSFWGGEQFF.

This chain links TRBV20-1 with TRBJ2-7; D uncertain. The length of the CDR3 is 11 residues. The germline V gene encodes CDR1 DFQATT and CDR2 SNEGSKA (reference sequence). The germline V and J ends were trimmed by 1 base and 6 bases, with 7 bases remaining between them. CDR3 DNA: TGCAGTGCTAGAGTAAGGAGCGAGCAGTACTTC. This encodes CSARVRSEQYF.

This sequence joins TRBV5-6 and TRBJ2-3; D is undetermined. This CDR3 spans 13 amino acids. Germline-derived CDR1 and CDR2 are SGHDT and YYEEEE. V was pared by 0 bases and J by 4 bases, with 6 bases between. The CDR3, as DNA: TGTGCCAGCAGCTTGGGAGGCCCAGATACGCAGTATTTT. This gives the protein CASSLGGPDTQYF.

This clone was found a few times. CDR3 in amino acids: CASSPRLTETQYF. The CDR3 bases are TGTGCCAGCAGTCCCAGACTAACGGAGACCCAGTACTTC. The chain uses TRBV2 and TRBJ2-5, with D possibly being TRBD2 (5 bases). V lost 5 bases and J lost 5, with 12 bases in between. CDR1 is SNHLY, CDR2 FYNNEI, per germline. The CDR3 is 13 residues long. Complete variable domain (other parts from reference TRBV2 and TRBJ2-5): EPEVTQTPSHQVTQMGQEVILRCVPISNHLYFYWYRQILGQKVEFLVSFYNNEISEKSEIFDDQFSVERPDGSNFTLKIRSTKLEDSAMYFCASSPRLTETQYFGPGTRLLVL.

This clone was picked up a small number of times. V and J are TRBV6-6 and TRBJ2-2, with a tentative D call TRBD1 (5 bases). The CDR3 is 15 residues long. Germline V CDR1 and CDR2: MNHNY, SVGAGI (reference sequence). V gave up 7 bases and J gave up 0 bases, with 12 bases separating them. The CDR3 is CASNPDNSNTGELFF. The CDR3 DNA is TGTGCCAGCAATCCGGACAACTCGAACACCGGGGAGCTGTTTTTT.

This clone occurred a few times. The gene calls are TRBV27 and TRBJ1-1, with D perhaps TRBD1 (6 bases). The V end was cut by 5 bases, the J end by 1 base, with 14 bases between. Germline V lookup: CDR1 MNHEY, CDR2 SMNVEV (reference sequence). The CDR3 covers 15 residues. The CDR3 DNA sequence: TGTGCCAGCAGTCCCTGGGGACAACCGAACACTGAAGCTTTCTTT. The encoded protein is CASSPWGQPNTEAFF.

This clone was picked up a small number of times. The rearrangement joins TRBV9 to TRBJ2-7, with 12 bases aligning to TRBD2. Germline lookup yields CDR1 SGDLS and CDR2 YYNGEE. With V trimmed by 3 bases and J by 3 bases, 7 bases remained unmatched. The CDR3 covers 16 residues. CDR3 in amino acids: CASSGGPTSGGYEQYF. The CDR3 DNA sequence: TGTGCCAGCAGCGGCGGCCCGACTAGCGGGGGCTACGAGCAGTACTTC.

V gene TRBV4-2 combines with J gene TRBJ2-1, with a weak D call TRBD2 (6 bases). Germline-derived CDR1 and CDR2 are LGHNA and YNFKEQ. This CDR3 is built from 13 residues. Trimming removed 1 base from V and 8 bases from J, with 9 bases in between. This chain's CDR3 is CASSQGRLDEQFF. The CDR3 coding sequence is TGTGCCAGCAGCCAAGGAAGACTAGATGAGCAGTTCTTC.

V and J are TRBV29-1 and TRBJ2-2, with a possible D match to TRBD1 (5 bases). Germline CDR1 reads SQVTM; CDR2 reads ANQGSEA. Trimming took 8 bases from V and 3 from J, leaving 16 bases between them. The CDR3 length is 14 residues. The CDR3 reads CSYQGAVHTGELFF. CDR3 nucleotides: TGCAGCTACCAAGGGGCCGTTCACACCGGGGAGCTGTTTTTT.